This TCR beta chain was sequenced in a study of monozygotic twins with inflammatory bowel disease. As to this clonotype: What it binds is unknown.

General observations from the study: Variability may have been added to patient repertoires by differing immunosuppressive treatments. Separate T cell subtypes could not be resolved from one another.

CDR3 size: 13 residues. Germline assignment: CDR1 SEHNR and CDR2 FQNEAQ (reference sequence). The quantity of total RNA per TCR library was around 3,600 ng. The study subjected TCRalpha and TCRbeta cDNA to two nested PCRs of approximately 16 and 10 cycles. From the 5' RACE reads, TCRdb lists one entry per CDR3 protein and no DNA. In all, the sample yields 330,000 or so distinct CDR3 sequences. The receptor comes from a human donor with ulcerative colitis or Crohn's disease, or a healthy co-twin of an affected twin (not recorded which). V is TRBV7-9 and J is TRBJ2-2. The specimen was blood. CDR3 in amino acids: CASSFGQTGELFF.